This TCR beta chain was captured by sequencing in a study of blood T cell repertoires in COVID-19. Study-wide context: Specimens from acute and convalescent COVID-19 originated in the United States, Italy and Spain. PBMCs, B-cell-depleted T cells, or T cells provided the cDNA or gDNA that made up the material.

This clone was recorded only once. As processed by the authors: Amplification with reference gene primers provided the estimates of nucleated cell counts. The method was immunoSEQ multiplex PCR; TCRdb's version includes in-frame clones alone and lacks a portion of them. V and J calls and clone size are as listed in that table; D and trimming were resolved from the DNA. Found here are 280,000 or so clones, about 80% of them singletons; the top ten hold approximately 9%. V was trimmed by 4 bases and J by 9 bases, leaving 16 bases between them. Germline V lookup: CDR1 SEHNR, CDR2 FQNEAQ (reference sequence). The CDR3 runs 13 residues.

The receptor was isolated from a woman in her forties or fifties who had recovered from COVID-19. The sequencing sample was made of peripheral blood. The rearrangement joins TRBV7-9 to TRBJ2-7, with a possible D match to TRBD1 (6 bases). The CDR3 here is CASSSWVGHGQYF. The DNA of the CDR3 is TGTGCCAGCAGCTCTTGGGTGGGACATGGGCAGTACTTC. Combining the CDR3 with reference TRBV7-9 and TRBJ2-7 gives the whole variable domain DTGVSQNPRHKITKRGQNVTFRCDPISEHNRLYWYRQTLGQGPEFLTYFQNEAQLEKSRLLSDRFSAERPKGSFSTLEIQRTEQGDSAMYLCASSSWVGHGQYFGPGTRLTVT.